One sample yielded the 30 T cell receptor beta chains listed below, sequenced in a study of early T cells in non-severe SARS-CoV-2 infection. TCRdb passed the 5' RACE reads through MiXCR, listing each CDR3 protein once. The sample holds about 45,000 distinct CDR3 sequences, more than 9% seen once. The sequencing input was whole blood. Receptor source: an adult who was a healthcare worker with PCR-confirmed SARS-CoV-2 infection or an uninfected control (not recorded which).

The sample holds a few counts of this clonotype. The chain employs TRBV20-1 and TRBJ2-3, with 10 nucleotides matching TRBD2. J gave up 11 bases and V 1 base, and 9 bases lay outside the gene matches. The CDR3 sequence is 14 residues long. Germline V lookup: CDR1 DFQATT, CDR2 SNEGSKA (reference sequence). The CDR3 coding sequence is TGCAGTGCTAGAGTCGGAGCGGGAGGGTTGGGGCAGTATTTT. It specifies CSARVGAGGLGQYF.

J is TRBJ2-1 and V is TRBV20-1, with a possible D match to TRBD2 (6 bases). Germline assignment: CDR1 DFQATT and CDR2 SNEGSKA (reference sequence). This CDR3 has 15 amino acids. V was clipped by 3 bases and J by 0 bases, with 12 bases between them. CDR3 protein: CSASRDGSSYNEQFF. CDR3 in DNA: TGCAGTGCTAGTCGCGACGGGAGCTCCTACAATGAGCAGTTCTTC.

This clonotype was counted a few times. This chain's CDR3 is CASSFLEKQFF. As DNA, the CDR3 is TGTGCCAGCAGCTTTCTAGAGAAGCAGTTCTTC. The chain joins TRBV5-6 to TRBJ2-1, with unresolved D. V dropped 2 bases and J dropped 11 bases, with 8 bases sitting between them. Per germline, CDR1 SGHDT and CDR2 YYEEEE. CDR3 length: 11 residues.

This clonotype was observed a handful of times. The rearrangement joins TRBV20-1 to TRBJ2-7, with 11 bases matching TRBD2. The germline CDR1 and CDR2 sequences are DFQATT and SNEGSKA (reference sequence). This CDR3 comprises 14 residues. V was clipped by 3 bases and J by 6 bases; unmatched bases: 7. The CDR3 spells CSASIAGGPSEQYF. The CDR3 DNA is TGCAGTGCTAGCATAGCGGGAGGGCCTTCCGAGCAGTACTTC.

This clonotype was detected many times. V usage is TRBV3-1 and J usage is TRBJ1-2; perhaps TRBD1 as D (5 bases). Per germline, CDR1 LGHDT and CDR2 YNNKEL (reference sequence). V was cut by 0 bases and J by 3 bases, with 14 bases left in between. The CDR3 extends over 16 amino acids. CDR3 protein: CASSQDWGVSDYGYTF. The CDR3 bases are TGTGCCAGCAGCCAAGATTGGGGGGTATCCGACTATGGCTACACCTTC.

V and J are TRBV13 and TRBJ1-4, with D hard to call. The CDR3 spans 16 residues. Germline V lookup: CDR1 PRHDT, CDR2 FYEKMQ (reference sequence). Trimming stripped 5 bases from V and 0 bases from J, with 13 bases between. CDR3: CASSRRDDATNEKLFF. The CDR3 bases are TGTGCCAGCAGCCGCCGCGACGATGCAACTAATGAAAAACTGTTTTTT.

This clonotype was observed at least ten times. The chain couples TRBV27 to TRBJ2-7; D may correspond to TRBD1 or TRBD2 (6 bases each). CDR3 length: 14 residues. V lost 4 bases and J 7 bases, leaving 17 bases between the germline ends. Germline V gene sequence: CDR1 MNHEY, CDR2 SMNVEV (reference sequence). CDR3 protein: CASSSPGAPKEQYF. The CDR3 nucleotides read TGTGCCAGCAGTTCCCCGGGGGCCCCCAAAGAGCAGTACTTC.

V gene TRBV9 combines with J gene TRBJ2-7; the match to TRBD2 covers 8 bases. J gave up 4 bases and V 3 bases, and 6 bases lay outside the gene matches. Per germline, CDR1 SGDLS and CDR2 YYNGEE. This CDR3 has 14 amino acids. CDR3 protein: CASSAGGLAYEQYF. CDR3 nucleotides: TGTGCCAGCAGCGCCGGAGGACTAGCTTACGAGCAGTACTTC.

V and J are TRBV20-1 and TRBJ1-1; 9 nucleotides agree with TRBD1. V gave up 3 bases and J gave up 1 base; unmatched junction bases: 3. The CDR3 spans 14 residues. Germline V gene sequence: CDR1 DFQATT, CDR2 SNEGSKA (reference sequence). This CDR3 reads CSASDRGTNTEAFF. The DNA of the CDR3 is TGCAGTGCTAGTGACAGGGGGACGAACACTGAAGCTTTCTTT.

This clonotype occurred many times. The chain employs TRBV20-1 and TRBJ2-3; tentatively, D is TRBD2 (6 bases). This CDR3 is built from 14 residues. Trimming took 6 bases from V and 3 from J, leaving 16 bases between them. Germline lookup yields CDR1 DFQATT and CDR2 SNEGSKA (reference sequence). The CDR3, as DNA: TGCAGTGCCACCAGGAGGGGTGGTACAGATACGCAGTATTTT. The encoded protein is CSATRRGGTDTQYF.

This clonotype has a handful of counts. The chain employs TRBV29-1 and TRBJ2-3; D is uncertain. CDR1 is SQVTM, CDR2 ANQGSEA, per germline. This CDR3 is built from 12 residues. V lost 3 bases and J 0 bases, leaving 4 bases between the germline ends. The CDR3 reads CSVDRSTDTQYF. CDR3 nucleotides: TGCAGCGTTGACCGGAGCACAGATACGCAGTATTTT.

In its sample, this clonotype was seen many times. The chain couples TRBV28 to TRBJ2-2; D gene unclear. V was cut by 6 bases and J by 4 bases, with 12 bases left in between. The germline CDR1 and CDR2 sequences are MDHEN and SYDVKM. The CDR3 loop spans 14 amino acids. The CDR3 sequence is CASRPLAITGELFF. The DNA of the CDR3 is TGTGCCAGCAGACCTTTAGCCATCACCGGGGAGCTGTTTTTT.

The V gene is TRBV4-1, the J gene TRBJ2-3; 11 nucleotides agree with TRBD2. With V trimmed by 4 bases and J by 3 bases, 3 bases remained unmatched. The CDR3 runs 15 residues. Germline CDR1 reads MGHRA; CDR2 reads YSYEKL. The CDR3 nucleotides read TGCGCCAGCAGCCTTTTAGCGGGGGGGACAGATACGCAGTATTTT. Translated: CASSLLAGGTDTQYF.

This chain connects TRBV28 to TRBJ2-2; D not certain. Looked up from germline, CDR1 is MDHEN and CDR2 is SYDVKM. V gave up 4 bases and J gave up 2 bases, with 20 bases separating them. The CDR3 runs 18 residues. This CDR3 is CASSSPLTENRNTGELFF. CDR3 in DNA: TGTGCCAGCAGTTCCCCATTAACCGAAAACAGAAACACCGGGGAGCTGTTTTTT.

This clonotype was recorded many times. The genes are TRBV5-1 and TRBJ2-1; 10 bases are shared with TRBD1. CDR3 length: 16 residues. Germline V gives CDR1 SGHRS, CDR2 YFSETQ. The V and J ends lost 4 bases and 6 bases, in that order; junction bases with no gene match: 10. The DNA of the CDR3 is TGCGCCAGCAGCCCCGGACAGGGGGACCTTGGCAATGAGCAGTTCTTC. Translated: CASSPGQGDLGNEQFF.

This clonotype was counted many times. Here the CDR3 omits its conserved ending phenylalanine or tryptophan, so a read error is the likely source. It is unclear where the CDR3 begins or ends on the DNA, so no DNA is shown, and the CDR3 is as TCRdb lists it. The CDR3 here is CARGRDGTYL. The rearrangement joins TRBV28 to TRBJ2-7; the DNA was not used to check the table's D call, TRBD1. CDR1 is MDHEN and CDR2 is SYDVKM in the germline V gene. 10 amino acids form the CDR3, both terminal residues included.

This clonotype turned up a few times. V usage is TRBV7-8 and J usage is TRBJ2-1; D possibly corresponds to TRBD1 (8 bases). The CDR3 totals 16 residues. Germline V lookup: CDR1 SGHVS, CDR2 FQNEAQ. The V end was cut by 2 bases, the J end by 8 bases, with 19 bases between. As DNA, the CDR3 is TGTGCCAGCAGCTTAATCCCAGCGGGACAGGTGCATGAGCAGTTCTTC. It yields the protein CASSLIPAGQVHEQFF.

This clonotype has at least ten counts. CDR3 protein: CASSRTSGRNTGELFF. The CDR3 DNA is TGTGCCAGCAGTCGGACTAGCGGGAGGAACACCGGGGAGCTGTTTTTT. This chain links TRBV9 with TRBJ2-2; 13 bases are shared with TRBD2. The CDR3 runs to 16 residues. CDR1 is SGDLS and CDR2 is YYNGEE in the germline V gene. With 5 bases clipped from V and 1 base from J, the junction kept 2 bases outside the gene matches.

The chain recombines TRBV2 with TRBJ1-5; TRBD1 agrees at 7 bases. This CDR3 is built from 14 residues. Unmatched junction bases numbered 4, after V lost 1 base and J lost 7 bases. From germline, CDR1 is SNHLY and CDR2 FYNNEI. The CDR3 loop reads CASSEVGGGQPQHF. The CDR3 coding sequence is TGTGCCAGCAGTGAAGTAGGGGGCGGGCAGCCCCAGCATTTT.

This clonotype was seen a handful of times. This chain joins TRBV7-9 and TRBJ2-7; 10 nucleotides agree with TRBD1. V lost 5 bases to trimming and J lost 5 bases; unmatched junction nucleotides: 9. Germline CDR1 and CDR2: SEHNR and FQNEAQ (reference sequence). The CDR3 contains 15 residues. The chain's CDR3 is CASSQRGQGFHEQYF. In DNA, the CDR3 is TGTGCCAGCAGCCAGCGGGGACAGGGGTTCCACGAGCAGTACTTC.

The sample holds a few counts of this clonotype. The CDR3 region has the DNA TGCAGCGTGGGACAGGGTATCTACGAGCAGTACTTC. Protein sequence: CSVGQGIYEQYF. The chain links TRBV29-1 to TRBJ2-7, with 9 bases fitting TRBD1. Trimming took 6 bases from V and 3 from J; bases not matched to a gene: 3. Germline V lookup: CDR1 SQVTM, CDR2 ANQGSEA. The CDR3 consists of 12 residues.

In its sample, this clonotype is medium-sized. This chain links TRBV18 with TRBJ1-3, with 7 positions matching TRBD1. This CDR3 contains 15 residues. Germline-derived CDR1 and CDR2 are KGHSH and LQKENI. With V trimmed by 5 bases and J by 3 bases, 7 bases remained unmatched. DNA for the CDR3: TGTGCCAGCTCAGAGGGACAGTATCTTGGAAACACCATATATTTT. Translation: CASSEGQYLGNTIYF.

The sample holds many counts of this clonotype. The V and J genes are TRBV7-2 and TRBJ2-1; D not certain. In germline, CDR1 is SGHTA, CDR2 FQGNSA. The V end lost 4 bases, the J end lost 4 bases, and 14 bases lay between the germline ends. This CDR3 has 15 residues. The CDR3 DNA reads TGTGCCAGCAGCTCCAAAGTGTCTTTATACAATGAGCAGTTCTTC. Encoded protein: CASSSKVSLYNEQFF.

This clonotype was seen many times. This chain connects TRBV28 to TRBJ2-7, with D maybe TRBD1 (6 bases). CDR3 length: 15 residues. Germline CDR1 reads MDHEN; CDR2 reads SYDVKM. With 2 bases removed from V and 5 bases from J, the gap between germline ends came to 16 bases. CDR3 sequence reads: CASSLKAQGTHEQYF. CDR3 DNA: TGTGCCAGCAGTTTAAAGGCGCAGGGGACCCACGAGCAGTACTTC.

Ten or more counts support this clonotype. The chain has TRBV12-3 or TRBV12-4 and TRBJ2-7, with D perhaps matching TRBD2 (5 bases). The CDR3 totals 13 residues. Deletions cut 5 bases from V and 5 bases from J, with 13 bases between. CDR3 region: CASSPPTGDEQYF. The DNA for the CDR3 is TGTGCCAGCAGTCCCCCCACCGGGGACGAGCAGTACTTC.

This clonotype was seen a handful of times. V usage is TRBV28 and J usage is TRBJ2-5, with TRBD1 matching over 9 bases. The germline V gene has CDR1 MDHEN and CDR2 SYDVKM. Trimming at V came to 7 bases and at J to 5 bases, leaving 5 bases not matched to a gene. The CDR3 runs to 13 residues. CDR3 amino acids: CASTRTGVETQYF. The CDR3, as DNA: TGTGCCAGCACCCGGACAGGGGTGGAGACCCAGTACTTC.

There are a few counts of this clonotype. This chain links TRBV7-3 with TRBJ1-1; 7 nucleotides agree with TRBD1. CDR1 is SGHTA and CDR2 is FQGTGA in the germline V gene. V shed 5 bases and J 5 bases; nucleotides not matched to a gene: 5. CDR3 size: 13 residues. CDR3 in DNA: TGTGCCAGCAGCCGAGGACAGGCGACTGAAGCTTTCTTT. Protein product: CASSRGQATEAFF.

This chain uses TRBV24-1 with TRBJ1-2; no reliable D call. The CDR3 totals 13 residues. Germline CDR1 reads KGHDR; CDR2 reads SFDVKD. V lost 3 bases and J lost 7, with 11 bases in between. CDR3 amino acids: CATSDPRTGGYTF. For the CDR3, the DNA is TGTGCCACCAGTGATCCCCGGACCGGTGGCTACACCTTC.

The CDR3 loop reads CSAKETSTDTQYF. The CDR3, as DNA: TGCAGTGCTAAAGAAACTAGCACAGATACGCAGTATTTT. J is TRBJ2-3 and V is TRBV20-1; D is unresolved. Trimming left V 4 bases short and J 0 bases short, with 8 bases between. Germline assignment: CDR1 DFQATT and CDR2 SNEGSKA (reference sequence). The CDR3 spans 13 residues.

This clonotype is large in the sample. The rearrangement uses TRBV12-3 or TRBV12-4 and TRBJ2-7; D is undetermined. Trimming took off 1 base at V and 0 bases at J, with 10 bases between the two ends. The CDR3 spans 15 residues. The CDR3 coding sequence is TGTGCCAGCAGTTTAGGTTCTTACCTCTCCTACGAGCAGTACTTC. The encoded protein is CASSLGSYLSYEQYF.